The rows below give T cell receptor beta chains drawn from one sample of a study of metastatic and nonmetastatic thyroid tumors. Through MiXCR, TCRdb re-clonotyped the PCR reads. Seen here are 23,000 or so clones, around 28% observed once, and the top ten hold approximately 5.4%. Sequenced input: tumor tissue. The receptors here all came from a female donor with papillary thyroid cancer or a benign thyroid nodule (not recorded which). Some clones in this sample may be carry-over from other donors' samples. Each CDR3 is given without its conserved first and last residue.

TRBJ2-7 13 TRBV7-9 ASSSLDRGDYEQY
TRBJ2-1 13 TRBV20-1 SARLLGGGHNEQF
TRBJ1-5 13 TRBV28 ASSFPGHSNQPQH
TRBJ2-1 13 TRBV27 ASGLGTGGYNDQF
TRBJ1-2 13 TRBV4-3 ASSQDRNRRGRYT
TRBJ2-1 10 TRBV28 ASSFTVHEQF
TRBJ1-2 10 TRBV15 VTSSIREGYT
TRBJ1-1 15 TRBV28 ASSSPGQGAGNTEAF
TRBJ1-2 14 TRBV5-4 ASSTGQGGWTYGYT
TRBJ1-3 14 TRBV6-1 ASSPRQVISGNTIY
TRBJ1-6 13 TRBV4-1 ASSQDWGQGIPLH